Following are 20 T cell receptor beta chains from one sample sequenced in a study of tumor-infiltrating lymphocytes in primary liver carcinoma. Reverse transcription of 500 ng total RNA with a constant-region primer produced TCR beta cDNA. Nested multiplex PCR, run for three rounds with slightly modified ARM-PCR, yielded TCR beta libraries. TRBV1-TRBV30 forward and Cbeta reverse primers drove the first two roughly 10-cycle rounds. TCRdb called the multiplex PCR reads again in MiXCR, with one record for every CDR3 protein. Among about 20,000 distinct CDR3 sequences listed, roughly 80% were seen once. Starting material for RNA and DNA co-extraction consisted of about 20-33 mg of unsorted bulk tissue. Source material: liver tumor tissue from sampling region 4. Subset meaning: tumor region T4, right-lateral pole. Receptors were obtained from a woman aged 30 to 39 with primary liver carcinoma and hepatitis B virus infection.

Worth noting for this clonotype: Compared with germline, one end of the junction differs, possibly owing to a read error. This sequence joins TRBV4-3 and TRBJ2-2; the match to TRBD2 covers 13 bases. The CDR3 sequence is 19 residues long. The germline gives CDR1 LGHNA, CDR2 YSLEER. This CDR3 is CASSILAGGPPSNTGELFF. CDR3 DNA: TGCGCGAGCAGTATACTAGCGGGAGGGCCCCCTTCGAACACCGGGGAGCTGTTTTTT.

As concerns this clonotype: The conserved phenylalanine or tryptophan is not found at the CDR3 terminus, so this likely reflects a read error. This chain uses TRBV6-5 with TRBJ1-2; TRBD1 agrees at 8 bases. Germline values: CDR1 MNHEY, CDR2 SVGAGI. There are 17 residues in the CDR3. In DNA, the CDR3 is TGTGCGAGCAGTTACTCCCGGACGACAGGGGATATCTATGGCTACACCTTG. Translation: CASSYSRTTGDIYGYTL.

This clonotype was counted a single time. A much larger clone lies one base from this, so it may be a read error. This CDR3 fails to terminate in the conserved phenylalanine or tryptophan, so it likely reflects a read error. The limits of the CDR3 on the DNA are not certain, so only TCRdb's listed CDR3 is given. The V gene is TRBV11-1, the J gene TRBJ2-1; the table's D call, TRBD2, has no DNA check behind it. The CDR3 is 14 residues long, ends included. Per germline, CDR1 SGHAT and CDR2 FQDESV (reference sequence). The CDR3 sequence is CASSLEWAGWPMFL.

The V and J genes are TRBV29-1 and TRBJ2-1; TRBD1 might be the D (6 bases). Germline V lookup: CDR1 SQVTM, CDR2 ANQGSEA. This CDR3 has 12 amino acids. Deletions cut 7 bases from V and 3 bases from J, with 10 bases between. The DNA for the CDR3 is TGCAGCGCTCCAGGGGACTACAATGAGCAGTTCTTC. Amino acid sequence: CSAPGDYNEQFF.

A word on this clonotype: The CDR3 ends on some other residue instead of the conserved phenylalanine or tryptophan, so this is likely a read error. The chain is built from TRBV11-3 and TRBJ2-1, with D maybe TRBD1 (6 bases). The CDR3 is 16 residues long. The germline V gene has CDR1 SGHNT and CDR2 YENEEA. Deletions cut 6 bases from V and 8 bases from J, with 23 bases between. CDR3 loop: CASSSMGHGFLDEQFL. The CDR3 DNA reads TGTGCCAGCAGTTCAATGGGACACGGCTTCTTGGATGAGCAGTTCCTC.

Remarks on this clonotype: This may stem from a read error, because a much larger clone lies one nucleotide away. V usage is TRBV20-1 and J usage is TRBJ2-7; 9 bases fit TRBD1. The germline gives CDR1 DFQATT, CDR2 SNEGSKA (reference sequence). This CDR3 has 14 amino acids. CDR3 sequence: CSADRDRDSYKQYF. The CDR3 bases are TGCAGTGCTGACCGGGACAGGGACTCCTACAAGCAGTACTTC.

CDR3 residues: CASNLRGGKLFF. The CDR3 DNA sequence: TGTGCCAGCAATCTGCGTGGGGGGAAACTGTTTTTT. V usage is TRBV12-3 or TRBV12-4 and J usage is TRBJ1-4, with D possibly matching TRBD1 (5 bases). Trimming removed 7 bases at V and 11 bases at J, with 14 bases between. The CDR3 totals 12 residues.

V gene TRBV25-1 combines with J gene TRBJ2-2; possibly TRBD1 or TRBD2 for D (5 bases each). Trimming shortened V by 9 bases and J by 7 bases, and 15 bases separated the two germline ends. Per germline, CDR1 MGHDK and CDR2 SYGVNS. This CDR3 is built from 13 residues. This chain's CDR3 is CASRSGGIGELFF. The CDR3 DNA sequence: TGTGCCAGTCGGAGTGGGGGTATCGGGGAGCTGTTTTTT.

Comment on this clonotype: The junction departs from germline at one end; a sequencing error may be responsible. The chain uses TRBV29-1 and TRBJ2-7, with D possibly matching TRBD2 (5 bases). This CDR3 spans 12 amino acids. Germline assignment: CDR1 SQVTM and CDR2 ANQGSEA. The CDR3 sequence: CSDEISSYEQYF. The CDR3 region has the DNA TGTAGCGATGAAATCTCATCCTACGAGCAGTACTTC.

This clonotype came up once. A read error may produce the germline difference seen at one junction end. The V gene is TRBV4-1, the J gene TRBJ2-2; D might be TRBD1 (6 bases). The germline V gene encodes CDR1 MGHRA and CDR2 YSYEKL. This CDR3 spans 15 amino acids. The CDR3 bases are TGCGCCAGCAGTCAAGATCCAGGGGTGGCCGGGGAGCTGTTTTTT. It translates to CASSQDPGVAGELFF.

To note about this clonotype: At one end the junction does not follow the germline gene, possibly because of a read error. The chain uses TRBV10-3 and TRBJ1-1; 7 bases line up with TRBD1. This CDR3 contains 15 residues. Germline loops: CDR1 ENHRY, CDR2 SYGVKD. The CDR3 DNA follows: TGTGCCATTAGTGAGTCGACAGGGTTGTTGACTGAAGCTTTCTTT. Translating gives CAISESTGLLTEAFF.

As concerns this clonotype: The germline gene is not matched at one end of the junction; a read error may be the cause. The chain combines TRBV4-2 with TRBJ2-1, with unresolved D. The CDR3 runs 18 residues. CDR1 and CDR2 (germline): LGHNA, YNFKEQ. CDR3: CASSQVVSVRNSYNEQFF. CDR3 bases: TGTGCCAGCAGTCAAGTAGTGAGTGTCCGAAACTCCTACAATGAGCAGTTCTTC.

About this clonotype itself: One end of the junction varies from germline; a read error may be responsible. The chain links TRBV11-2 to TRBJ2-7, with D perhaps being TRBD1 or TRBD2 (5 bases each). Looked up from germline, CDR1 is SGHAT and CDR2 is FQNNGV. The CDR3 has 15 amino acids. CDR3 in DNA: TGTGCCAACAGCTCTCCTGGGACGGGTACCTACGAGCAATATTTC. Amino acid sequence: CANSSPGTGTYEQYF.

The chain links TRBV11-2 to TRBJ2-7; D is ambiguous. This CDR3 region has 11 residues. V was pared by 6 bases and J by 7 bases, with 10 bases between. Germline-derived CDR1 and CDR2 are SGHAT and FQNNGV. The CDR3 protein is CASSPTSEQYF. The CDR3 DNA is TGTGCCAGCAGTCCGACGAGTGAGCAGTACTTC. Complete variable domain (other parts from reference TRBV11-2 and TRBJ2-7): EAGVAQSPRYKIIEKRQSVAFWCNPISGHATLYWYQQILGQGPKLLIQFQNNGVVDDSQLPKDRFSAERLKGVDSTLKIQPAKLEDSAVYLCASSPTSEQYFGPGTRLTVT.

V is TRBV30 and J is TRBJ2-2; tentatively, D is TRBD1 or TRBD2 (6 bases each). The V end lost 4 bases, the J end lost 11 bases, and 17 bases lay between the germline ends. Per the germline V gene, CDR1 is GTSNPN and CDR2 is SVGIG (reference sequence). There are 13 residues in the CDR3. The CDR3 DNA follows: TGTGCCTGGACTGTCGGGGGCAGCGGTGAGCTGTTTTTT. The encoded protein is CAWTVGGSGELFF.

As to this clonotype: The junction departs from the called germline gene at one end, perhaps through a read error. This sequence joins TRBV11-2 and TRBJ2-7; D may match TRBD1 or TRBD2 (5 bases each). This CDR3 comprises 15 residues. Germline V lookup: CDR1 SGHAT, CDR2 FQNNGV. This chain's CDR3 is CPGSSPGTGTYDQYF. CDR3 in DNA: TGTCCCGGCAGCTCTCCTGGGACGGGTACCTACGACCAGTACTTC.

A remark on this clonotype: Sequence at one end of the junction differs from germline and may be a read error. This chain joins TRBV11-2 and TRBJ2-7, with 15 nucleotides matching TRBD2. This CDR3 spans 18 amino acids. Germline assignment: CDR1 SGHAT and CDR2 FQNNGV. The CDR3 nucleotides read TGTACCAGCAGTTTATCCGTTGGACTAGCGGGAGGGGGTTACGAGCAGTACTTC. Amino acids: CTSSLSVGLAGGGYEQYF.

Details on this clonotype: At one end, the junction sequence differs from germline, possibly due to a read error. The V gene is TRBV11-2, the J gene TRBJ2-7; maybe TRBD2 (5 bases). The CDR3 is 15 amino acids. Per the germline V gene, CDR1 is SGHAT and CDR2 is FQNNGV. The chain's CDR3 is CASSLGVSDSYDQHF. CDR3 bases: TGTGCCAGCAGCTTAGGAGTTAGCGATTCCTACGATCAGCACTTC.

V usage is TRBV29-1 and J usage is TRBJ2-3; 10 bases are a match to TRBD2. Trimming took 6 bases from V and 4 from J; bases not matched to a gene: 13. The CDR3 is 16 residues long. The germline CDR1 and CDR2 sequences are SQVTM and ANQGSEA. The CDR3 spells CSVSRASGSTSDTQYF. The CDR3 DNA is TGCAGCGTCTCCCGGGCTAGCGGGAGTACATCAGATACGCAGTATTTT.

V gene TRBV12-3 or TRBV12-4 combines with J gene TRBJ2-7, with D perhaps TRBD1 or TRBD2 (6 bases each). Trimming stripped 3 bases from V and 6 bases from J, with 18 bases between. The CDR3 totals 15 residues. The CDR3 is CASSFRGQDNREQYF. CDR3 coding DNA: TGTGCCAGCAGTTTTCGGGGGCAGGATAATCGCGAGCAGTACTTC.